This T cell receptor (beta chain) was identified in a study of blood T cells in healthy people across ages. The CDR3 is 15 residues long. Then a second PCR, running roughly 7 to 12 cycles, was carried out with a sample-barcoded 5' primer and a J-beta primer mix. TCRdb redid the calling of the 5' RACE reads with MiXCR, one entry per CDR3 protein. Of fewer than 2,000,000 distinct CDR3 sequences listed, about 31% are singletons. This chain links TRBV1 with TRBJ1-2; the table's D call TRBD1 went unverified against the DNA. TRBV1 is marked as a pseudogene. The sequencing input was blood. This TCR derives from a woman in her 30s in good health. The CDR3 bases are TGCACCAGCAGCCAAGAACAGGGATGGTCCTATGGCTACACCTTC. Protein product: CTSSQEQGWSYGYTF.